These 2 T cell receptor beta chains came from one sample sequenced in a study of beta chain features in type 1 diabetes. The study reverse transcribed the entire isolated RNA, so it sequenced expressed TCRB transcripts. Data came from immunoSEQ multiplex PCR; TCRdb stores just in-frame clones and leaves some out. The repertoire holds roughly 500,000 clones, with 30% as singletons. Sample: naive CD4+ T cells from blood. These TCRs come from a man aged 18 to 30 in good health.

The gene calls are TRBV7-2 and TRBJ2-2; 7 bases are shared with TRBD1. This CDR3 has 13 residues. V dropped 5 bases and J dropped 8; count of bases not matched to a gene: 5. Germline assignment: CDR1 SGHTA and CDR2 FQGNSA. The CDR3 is CASSPGGWGELFF. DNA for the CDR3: TGTGCCAGCAGCCCAGGGGGATGGGGGGAGCTGTTTTTT. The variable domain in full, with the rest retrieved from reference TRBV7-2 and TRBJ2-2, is GAGVSQSPSNKVTEKGKDVELRCDPISGHTALYWYRQSLGQGLEFLIYFQGNSAPDKSGLPSDRFSAERTGGSVSTLTIQRTQQEDSAVYLCASSPGGWGELFFGEGSRLTVL.

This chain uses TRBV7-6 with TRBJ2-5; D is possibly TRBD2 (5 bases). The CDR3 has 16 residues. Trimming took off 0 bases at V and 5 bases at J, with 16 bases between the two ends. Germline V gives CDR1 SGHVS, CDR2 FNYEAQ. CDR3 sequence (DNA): TGTGCCAGCAGCTTAGCGTTCGCGGGCCTGGGGGAGACCCAGTACTTC. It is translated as CASSLAFAGLGETQYF.